This paragraph covers one TCR beta chain sequence. Its cognate antigen is unknown. Germline V CDR1 and CDR2: SQVTM, ANQGSEA. V lost 1 base and J 1 base, leaving 7 bases between the germline ends. The CDR3 length is 13 residues. Assay used: immunoSEQ multiplex PCR; TCRdb lists only in-frame clones, some missing. The sample has about 180,000 clones, 70% to 90% seen once. This sample was taken from a study of Ad26.COV2.S vaccination and SARS-CoV-2 variants. Study-wide results and caveats: Spike-specific CD8+ and CD4+ T cell responses reportedly showed substantial breadth after vaccination. From the TCR breadth and depth analyses, total T cell responses may have been underestimated. The study found similar non-spike TCR breadth in vaccine and placebo recipients.

The sequence was collected from a human donor who had recovered from COVID-19. The chain recombines TRBV29-1 with TRBJ1-2; possibly TRBD1 for D (5 bases). The specimen was peripheral blood, collected after recovery from COVID-19. In DNA, the CDR3 is TGCAGCGTTGAAGGGGGGATTAACTATGGCTACACCTTC. Translating gives CSVEGGINYGYTF.